This record looks at one T cell receptor beta chain sequence and its context. V shed 5 bases, J shed 0 bases, and the junction held 13 bases outside the gene matches. This CDR3 has 20 residues. Germline V gene sequence: CDR1 LNHDA, CDR2 SQIVND (reference sequence). TCRdb redid the calling of the PCR reads with MiXCR, one entry per CDR3 protein. The table has about 100,000 distinct CDR3 sequences, roughly half seen once; the top ten hold approximately 13%. These data belong to a study of CDR3 diversity in severe acne. The sample consisted of blood. The chain employs TRBV19 and TRBJ2-3, with 14 bases lining up with TRBD2. This TCR was sampled from a male donor with acne. CDR3 DNA: TGTGCCAGTAGTGTTGGGACTAGCGGGGGTGAGGTTGCTAGCACAGATACGCAGTATTTT. This sequence encodes CASSVGTSGGEVASTDTQYF.